What follows describes a single TCR beta chain. What it recognizes is unknown. This entry is derived from a study of post-analysis software for immune sequencing data. Overall study: Multiple sclerosis in the patients followed relapsing-remitting, secondary progressive and progressive-relapsing courses. Study-level findings and limits: The five TRBV segments detected at higher frequency in patients than in controls included TRBV5-6, TRBV5-1 and TRBV20-1.

Every TCR beta cDNA library bore unique molecular identifiers. TCRdb called the PCR reads again in MiXCR, with one record for every CDR3 protein. The sample holds a few hundred thousand distinct CDR3 sequences, around 40% seen once. CDR1 is SGHRS and CDR2 is YFSETQ in the germline V gene. This CDR3 is built from 15 residues. J gave up 2 bases and V 4 bases, and 6 bases lay outside the gene matches. This clonotype originated in a girl between 10 and 17 years old with multiple sclerosis. The chain links TRBV5-1 to TRBJ1-5, with TRBD1 matching over 7 bases. Sequencing was performed on blood. CDR3 sequence (DNA): TGCGCCAGCAGCCCGACAGGGATACGCAATCAGCCCCAGCATTTT. Translated: CASSPTGIRNQPQHF.